The entry that follows covers one T cell receptor beta chain sequence. Its antigen remains unidentified. The sample belongs to a study of T-cell memory formation after mild COVID-19. Findings and limits, study-wide: CM and EM subsets held most contracting CD4+ clones; EMRA held CD8+ ones. Later expanders leaned CD4+, whereas day 15 to 85 contracting clones were balanced CD4/CD8.

This CDR3 is 12 amino acids long. V was pared by 4 bases and J by 6 bases, with 7 bases between. Germline V gives CDR1 SGDLS, CDR2 YYNGEE. cDNA libraries for TCR alpha and TCR beta, carrying sample barcodes and UMIs, came from 5'RACE with constant-segment primers. TCRdb called the 5' RACE reads again in MiXCR, with one record for every CDR3 protein. This table holds 92,000 or so distinct CDR3 sequences, approximately 16% found once. Sequences were obtained from PBMCs or a T cell subset sorted from them (not recorded which). The chain joins TRBV9 to TRBJ1-4; no firm D call. This receptor was identified in a man aged 18 to 30 who had mild COVID-19 (a few samples of this study predate the infection). Cell type and time point are not known. CDR3 amino acids: CASSPGDEKLFF. Here the CDR3 DNA reads TGTGCCAGCAGCCCTGGGGATGAAAAACTGTTTTTT.